The present entry profiles one T cell receptor beta chain with its context. J was trimmed by 4 bases and V by 3 bases; bases with no gene match: 4. This CDR3 contains 14 residues. Per germline, CDR1 SGDLS and CDR2 YYNGEE. Sequenced by immunoSEQ multiplex PCR; TCRdb stores in-frame clones only, minus some. The sample comprises 200,000 to 300,000 clones, 86% of which are singletons, and about 2.7% rests with the top ten. The source of the sample is a study of blood T cell repertoires in COVID-19. The material sequenced was PBMCs or T cells enriched from blood (not recorded which). This chain links TRBV9 with TRBJ2-1; 7 bases align to TRBD1. The sequence was obtained from a woman younger than 30 who had recovered from COVID-19. CDR3 loop: CASSAGTAYNEQFF. DNA of the CDR3: TGTGCCAGCAGCGCCGGGACAGCTTACAATGAGCAGTTCTTC. Drawing the rest from reference TRBV9 and TRBJ2-1, the complete variable domain is DSGVTQTPKHLITATGQRVTLRCSPRSGDLSVYWYQQSLDQGLQFLIQYYNGEERAKGNILERFSAQQFPDLHSELNLSSLELGDSALYFCASSAGTAYNEQFFGPGTRLTVL.